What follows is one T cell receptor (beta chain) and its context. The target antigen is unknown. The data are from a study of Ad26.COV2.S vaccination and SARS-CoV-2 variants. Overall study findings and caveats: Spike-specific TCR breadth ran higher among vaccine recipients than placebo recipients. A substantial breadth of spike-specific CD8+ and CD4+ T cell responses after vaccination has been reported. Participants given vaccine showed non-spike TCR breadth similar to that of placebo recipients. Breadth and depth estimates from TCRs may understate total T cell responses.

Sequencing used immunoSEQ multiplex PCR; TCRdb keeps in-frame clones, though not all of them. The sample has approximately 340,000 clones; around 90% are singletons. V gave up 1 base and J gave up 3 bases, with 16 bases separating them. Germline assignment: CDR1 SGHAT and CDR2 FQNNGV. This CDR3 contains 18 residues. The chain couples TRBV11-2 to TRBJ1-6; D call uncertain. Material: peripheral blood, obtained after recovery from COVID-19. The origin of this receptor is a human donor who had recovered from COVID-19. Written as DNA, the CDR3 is TGTGCCAGCAGCTTAGTGACCGGGCCCAGAATCTATAATTCACCCCTCCACTTT. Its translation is CASSLVTGPRIYNSPLHF.